Following are 21 T cell receptor beta chains from one sample sequenced in a study of blood T cell repertoires in COVID-19. The data were produced by immunoSEQ multiplex PCR, yet TCRdb's version contains in-frame clones alone and is incomplete. The table includes approximately 250,000 clones, 82% detected once. The sample consisted of PBMCs or T cells enriched from blood (not recorded which). These receptors were taken from a man between 40 and 49 years old who had recovered from COVID-19.

This chain uses TRBV7-5 with TRBJ1-1. TRBV7-5 is a pseudogene locus. This CDR3 region has 13 residues. The CDR3: CVRSLRRGTEAFF. The CDR3 bases are TGTGTCAGAAGCTTGAGGCGAGGGACTGAAGCTTTCTTT.

V is TRBV6-5 and J is TRBJ1-5; D unresolved. V lost 6 bases to trimming and J lost 4 bases, with 4 bases between them. In germline, CDR1 is MNHEY, CDR2 SVGAGI. This CDR3 is built from 11 residues. CDR3 amino acids: CASSNNQPQHF. For the CDR3, the DNA is TGTGCCAGCAGCAATAATCAGCCCCAGCATTTT.

The chain combines TRBV19 with TRBJ2-7, with D tentatively TRBD2 (6 bases). The CDR3 consists of 15 residues. Trimming took off 2 bases at V and 6 bases at J, with 17 bases between the two ends. Germline V gene data show CDR1 as LNHDA and CDR2 as SQIVND (reference sequence). CDR3 loop: CASSIRAGPPGEQYF. The CDR3 coding sequence is TGTGCCAGTAGTATACGGGCGGGACCCCCCGGCGAGCAGTACTTC.

The rearrangement joins TRBV5-4 to TRBJ2-7, with D perhaps matching TRBD2 (6 bases). Trimming removed 0 bases from V and 8 bases from J, with 12 bases in between. CDR3 length: 13 amino acids. Germline assignment: CDR1 SGHNT and CDR2 YYREEE (reference sequence). The CDR3 sequence is CASSLDWEVKQYF. In nucleotides, the CDR3 is TGTGCCAGCAGCTTGGACTGGGAGGTGAAGCAGTACTTC.

The chain uses TRBV28 and TRBJ2-7; tentatively, D is TRBD1 (6 bases). With 1 base removed from V and 3 bases from J, the gap between germline ends came to 13 bases. The CDR3 extends over 15 amino acids. Germline-derived CDR1 and CDR2 are MDHEN and SYDVKM. The CDR3 is CASSLFANRVYEQYF. The CDR3 bases are TGTGCCAGCAGTTTATTTGCGAACAGGGTCTACGAGCAGTACTTC.

The rearrangement joins TRBV15 to TRBJ2-1; TRBD2 agrees at 9 bases. The CDR3 consists of 17 residues. Germline V gene sequence: CDR1 LNHNV, CDR2 YYDKDF (reference sequence). The V and J ends lost 0 bases and 8 bases, in that order; junction bases with no gene match: 11. The CDR3 DNA follows: TGTGCCACCAGCAGAGAACTAGGCGGGGGGGCCAGGTATGAGCAGTTCTTC. Translating gives CATSRELGGGARYEQFF. The full variable domain, in which reference TRBV15 and TRBJ2-1 provide the parts outside the CDR3, is DAMVIQNPRYQVTQFGKPVTLSCSQTLNHNVMYWYQQKSSQAPKLLFHYYDKDFNNEADTPDNFQSRRPNTSFCFLDIRSPGLGDTAMYLCATSRELGGGARYEQFFGPGTRLTVL.

The J gene is TRBJ2-3, the V gene TRBV6-5, with D tentatively TRBD1 (5 bases). Trimming cost V 2 bases and J 5 bases, with 11 bases left between them. In germline, CDR1 is MNHEY, CDR2 SVGAGI. The CDR3 is 14 residues long. CDR3 coding DNA: TGTGCCAGCAGTTACCGGCTTCAGGGAGATACGCAGTATTTT. It is translated as CASSYRLQGDTQYF.

The J gene is TRBJ2-2, the V gene TRBV6-5; 11 nucleotides align to TRBD2. J lost 8 bases, V lost 10 bases, and 6 bases had no gene match. Germline loops: CDR1 MNHEY, CDR2 SVGAGI. The CDR3 loop spans 13 amino acids. In DNA, the CDR3 is TGTGCCATAGCGGGAGGGACTGGTGGGGAGCTGTTTTTT. Residues: CAIAGGTGGELFF.

This clone has more than one count but fewer than ten. The CDR3 DNA follows: TGTGCCACCTCCCCGGTCGGCTCCTACGAGCAGTACTTC. Amino acid sequence: CATSPVGSYEQYF. V and J are TRBV2 and TRBJ2-7; unclear D gene. Germline CDR1 is SNHLY and CDR2 is FYNNEI. This CDR3 has 13 residues. V lost 10 bases and J lost 0, with 13 bases in between.

This chain connects TRBV27 to TRBJ1-1; no firm D call. The CDR3 runs to 14 residues. V lost 3 bases to trimming and J lost 2 bases, with 10 bases between them. The V gene's germline CDR1 is MNHEY and CDR2 SMNVEV (reference sequence). Written as DNA, the CDR3 is TGTGCCAGCAGTTTGATAGAGAAAAACACTGAAGCTTTCTTT. Protein sequence: CASSLIEKNTEAFF.

This chain connects TRBV14 to TRBJ2-7, with 7 bases identical to TRBD1. In germline, CDR1 is SGHDN, CDR2 FVKESK. This CDR3 has 16 amino acids. The V gene end was trimmed by 0 bases and the J gene end by 5 bases; junction bases not matched to a gene: 10. CDR3 bases: TGTGCCAGCAGCCAAGATATTGGCAGGGGGTACGACGAGCAGTACTTC. Its translation: CASSQDIGRGYDEQYF.

J is TRBJ2-1 and V is TRBV7-8; possibly TRBD2 for D (6 bases). V was shortened by 2 bases and J by 10 bases, with 24 bases between the two germline ends. Germline-derived CDR1 and CDR2 are SGHVS and FQNEAQ. CDR3 length: 17 residues. For the CDR3, the DNA is TGTGCCAGCAGCTTACTCGGATCGGGCGGGATACTCCTGGAGCAGTTCTTC. Translated: CASSLLGSGGILLEQFF.

The gene calls are TRBV6-5 and TRBJ1-2, with D unclear. V was cut by 6 bases and J by 7 bases, with 12 bases left in between. The CDR3 covers 12 residues. Per the germline V gene, CDR1 is MNHEY and CDR2 is SVGAGI. The CDR3 sequence is CASRAYPSGYTF. CDR3 DNA: TGTGCCAGCAGGGCTTACCCCAGTGGCTACACCTTC.

V and J are TRBV3-1 (or the pseudogene TRBV3-2) and TRBJ1-5, with D hard to call. CDR1 is LGHDT, CDR2 YNNKEL, per germline (reference sequence). V shed 3 bases and J shed 1 base, with 7 bases lying between them. CDR3 length: 14 residues. The CDR3 protein is CASSHPGSNQPQHF. CDR3 in DNA: TGTGCCAGCAGCCACCCCGGGAGCAATCAGCCCCAGCATTTT.

The J gene is TRBJ2-3, the V gene TRBV18; unclear D gene. The CDR3 is 15 residues long. The germline V and J ends were trimmed by 2 bases and 6 bases, with 15 bases remaining between them. Germline V gives CDR1 KGHSH, CDR2 LQKENI. The CDR3, as DNA: TGTGCCAGCTCACCAAAAGGCGGAACTGGGGATACGCAGTATTTT. It yields the protein CASSPKGGTGDTQYF.

V gene TRBV4-2 combines with J gene TRBJ1-2; 8 positions match TRBD1. Germline CDR1 reads LGHNA; CDR2 reads YNFKEQ. With 0 bases clipped from V and 5 bases from J, the junction kept 11 bases outside the gene matches. This CDR3 region has 17 residues. The CDR3 spells CASSQDLTGGTRYGYTF. DNA for the CDR3: TGTGCCAGCAGCCAAGATTTAACAGGGGGTACAAGATATGGCTACACCTTC.

This clone was observed once. The chain is built from TRBV3-1 (or the pseudogene TRBV3-2) and TRBJ1-1; a weak D match, TRBD1 (6 bases). The germline V and J ends were trimmed by 5 bases and 1 base, with 17 bases remaining between them. This CDR3 is 16 amino acids long. Germline V gene sequence: CDR1 LGHDT, CDR2 YNNKEL (reference sequence). The CDR3 nucleotides read TGTGCCAGCAGCTCCCGACAGGTGGTTGGGAACACTGAAGCTTTCTTT. It encodes CASSSRQVVGNTEAFF.

This clone turned up a few times. The V call is TRBV9, the J call TRBJ1-1; the match to TRBD1 covers 9 bases. From germline, CDR1 is SGDLS and CDR2 YYNGEE. V was pared by 4 bases and J by 1 base, with 5 bases of the junction left unmatched. The CDR3 is made up of 15 amino acids. The CDR3 here is CASSIQGAANTEAFF. The CDR3 nucleotides are TGTGCCAGCAGCATACAGGGGGCTGCGAACACTGAAGCTTTCTTT.

V gene TRBV7-2 combines with J gene TRBJ1-5; no reliable D call. V lost 2 bases to trimming and J lost 4 bases, with 15 bases between them. The CDR3 runs to 16 residues. Germline V gene data show CDR1 as SGHTA and CDR2 as FQGNSA. The CDR3 DNA sequence: TGTGCCAGCAGCTTACGGGTCTTCCTCCCTAATCAGCCCCAGCATTTT. Protein sequence: CASSLRVFLPNQPQHF.

This clone was counted once. This chain uses TRBV27 with TRBJ1-6; D is ambiguous. The germline gives CDR1 MNHEY, CDR2 SMNVEV (reference sequence). The V and J ends lost 8 bases and 8 bases respectively, with 10 bases between them. The CDR3 has 12 residues. CDR3 sequence (DNA): TGTGCCAGCCGAACTAATGATTCACCCCTCCACTTT. Translating it yields CASRTNDSPLHF.

V is TRBV7-2 and J is TRBJ1-6, with 10 bases matching TRBD1. The CDR3 contains 16 residues. CDR1 SGHTA and CDR2 FQGNSA come from the germline V gene. V dropped 2 bases and J dropped 6; count of bases not matched to a gene: 4. CDR3 nucleotides: TGTGCCAGCAGCTTACGACAGGGGGCTGGTAATTCACCCCTCCACTTT. Protein sequence: CASSLRQGAGNSPLHF.